This T cell receptor (beta chain) appears in the sequencing data of a study of early T cells in non-severe SARS-CoV-2 infection. TCRdb reanalysed the 5' RACE reads using MiXCR and keeps one entry per CDR3 protein. The data show 20,000 to 25,000 distinct CDR3 sequences, 4% seen once. As for this clonotype: A much larger clone lies a single base off, so this may be a read error.

The CDR3 extends over 13 amino acids. V was pared by 5 bases and J by 5 bases, with 6 bases of the junction left unmatched. The chain has TRBV12-3 or TRBV12-4 and TRBJ2-7; TRBD1 matches 7 bases. Sequenced material: whole blood. The receptor was derived from an adult who was a healthcare worker with PCR-confirmed SARS-CoV-2 infection or an uninfected control (not recorded which). The CDR3 here is CASSIGTEDEQYF. DNA for the CDR3: TGTGCCAGCAGTATCGGGACAGAGGACGAGCAGTACTTC.